This section outlines one T cell receptor beta chain sequence together with its context. This specimen comes from a study of technical replicates of blood from a few donors. TCRdb keeps only in-frame clones here, not all; method: immunoSEQ multiplex PCR. The table has 84,000 or so clones, roughly 97% seen once. The CDR3 runs to 16 residues. Between the trimmed V and J ends, which lost 1 base and 1 base, there was a span of 13 bases. CDR1 and CDR2 (germline): MNHNS, SASEGT. This chain joins TRBV6-1 and TRBJ1-2; maybe TRBD1 (6 bases). This TCR derives from a human donor in good health. Specimen: T cells isolated from PBMCs. CDR3 nucleotide sequence: TGTGCCAGCAGTGAAGTCGGGACACTTTTTAACTATGGCTACACCTTC. This encodes CASSEVGTLFNYGYTF.